Each of the 29 T cell receptor beta chains below was sequenced from the same sample in a study of immune cell composition in non-small cell lung cancer. Sequencing used immunoSEQ multiplex PCR; TCRdb keeps in-frame clones, though not all of them. The sample yields 4,500 to 6,000 clones, 70% to 90% seen once. The normal lung sample lay at least 3 cm, and maximally far, from the tumour. The sequenced sample consisted of non-adjacent lung tissue. The receptors were gathered from a human donor with non-small cell lung cancer. Some clones in this sample may be carry-over from other donors' samples.

This clone was seen only once. This rearrangement joins TRBV7-9 to TRBJ1-4, with D possibly TRBD1 on 6 matching bases. V lost 0 bases and J 10 bases, leaving 9 bases between the germline ends. The CDR3 totals 13 residues. Germline CDR1 reads SEHNR; CDR2 reads FQNEAQ (reference sequence). The CDR3, as DNA: TGTGCCAGCAGCTTAGCGATAGGGGGAAAACTGTTTTTT. This sequence encodes CASSLAIGGKLFF.

The rearrangement uses TRBV6-5 and TRBJ1-1; TRBD1 might be the D (5 bases). CDR3 length: 13 residues. Germline loops: CDR1 MNHEY, CDR2 SVGAGI. Deletions cut 6 bases from V and 2 bases from J, with 10 bases between. CDR3 sequence reads: CASRLTGNTEAFF. DNA of the CDR3: TGTGCCAGCAGACTTACAGGAAACACTGAAGCTTTCTTT.

V gene TRBV7-9 combines with J gene TRBJ2-7, with 8 bases lining up with TRBD2. The trim removed 7 bases at V and 0 bases at J, leaving 5 bases unmatched. The CDR3 is 14 amino acids. Germline CDR1 SEHNR, CDR2 FQNEAQ (reference sequence). As DNA, the CDR3 is TGTGCCAGCACCTTTAGCGGGGTCTCCTACGAGCAGTACTTC. This codes for CASTFSGVSYEQYF. The complete variable domain, with remaining parts taken from reference TRBV7-9 and TRBJ2-7, reads DTGVSQNPRHKITKRGQNVTFRCDPISEHNRLYWYRQTLGQGPEFLTYFQNEAQLEKSRLLSDRFSAERPKGSFSTLEIQRTEQGDSAMYLCASTFSGVSYEQYFGPGTRLTVT.

This chain connects TRBV25-1 to TRBJ2-1, with 11 positions matching TRBD2. This CDR3 comprises 17 residues. Germline trimming cut 5 bases from V and 4 bases from J; bases unmatched to any gene: 10. Germline V gene sequence: CDR1 MGHDK, CDR2 SYGVNS. The CDR3 spells CASSPGASGGTYNEQFF. CDR3 coding DNA: TGTGCCAGCAGTCCTGGGGCTAGCGGGGGGACATACAATGAGCAGTTCTTC.

This chain connects TRBV5-6 to TRBJ2-1, with 9 bases lining up with TRBD2. Per the germline V gene, CDR1 is SGHDT and CDR2 is YYEEEE. The CDR3 runs to 15 residues. V shed 4 bases and J 4 bases; nucleotides not matched to a gene: 6. The CDR3 DNA follows: TGTGCCAGCAGCATCCTAGCGGGAAATTACAATGAGCAGTTCTTC. It yields the protein CASSILAGNYNEQFF.

The V gene is TRBV9, the J gene TRBJ1-4, with D possibly matching TRBD1 (6 bases). Trimming took 6 bases from V and 3 from J, leaving 12 bases between them. The germline V gene encodes CDR1 SGDLS and CDR2 YYNGEE. This CDR3 contains 14 residues. The CDR3 DNA is TGTGCCAGCAATAAACAGGGAGCTAATGAAAAACTGTTTTTT. This encodes CASNKQGANEKLFF.

This sequence joins TRBV4-1 and TRBJ2-7; D unclear. CDR1 is MGHRA and CDR2 is YSYEKL in the germline V gene. V was pared by 1 base and J by 7 bases, with 17 bases between. The CDR3 totals 15 residues. Here the CDR3 DNA reads TGCGCCAGCAGCCAAGGCAGAGACATGGCTACGGAGCAGTACTTC. Translating it yields CASSQGRDMATEQYF.

The chain combines TRBV6-1 with TRBJ1-4; TRBD1 is a possible D gene (6 bases). V lost 5 bases to trimming and J lost 8 bases, with 15 bases between them. Germline CDR1 MNHNS, CDR2 SASEGT. The CDR3 consists of 14 residues. The CDR3 sequence is CASSRDIVGEKLFF. The CDR3 DNA is TGTGCCAGCAGTCGGGACATCGTTGGCGAAAAACTGTTTTTT.

The rearrangement joins TRBV18 to TRBJ2-3; D is ambiguous. V shed 3 bases and J shed 6 bases, with 10 bases lying between them. The CDR3 covers 13 residues. Germline values: CDR1 KGHSH, CDR2 LQKENI. CDR3 loop: CASSPSPGDTQYF. In nucleotides, the CDR3 is TGTGCCAGCTCACCGTCACCCGGGGATACGCAGTATTTT.

The CDR3 bases are TGCGCCAGCAGCCAAGTAGGACAGAAGTACCAAGAGACCCAGTACTTC. This sequence encodes CASSQVGQKYQETQYF. The chain joins TRBV4-3 to TRBJ2-5; maybe TRBD1 (6 bases). The CDR3 totals 16 residues. Trimming cost V 1 base and J 0 bases, with 12 bases left between them. Looked up from germline, CDR1 is LGHNA and CDR2 is YSLEER.

Only one count was recorded for this clone. The V gene is TRBV10-3, the J gene TRBJ2-5, with D tentatively TRBD1 (5 bases). The CDR3 totals 14 residues. The germline V gene has CDR1 ENHRY and CDR2 SYGVKD. V dropped 7 bases and J dropped 1 base, with 13 bases sitting between them. Written as DNA, the CDR3 is TGTGCCATCAAGGCGACAGAGCTCCAAGAGACCCAGTACTTC. This translates into CAIKATELQETQYF.

The rearrangement joins TRBV28 to TRBJ2-6; D gene ambiguous. The CDR3 extends over 12 amino acids. Germline V CDR1 and CDR2: MDHEN, SYDVKM. Deletions cut 4 bases from V and 4 bases from J, with 2 bases between. The chain's CDR3 is CASSSGANVLTF. CDR3 in DNA: TGTGCCAGCAGTTCAGGGGCCAACGTCCTGACTTTC. The full variable domain, with the rest looked up from reference TRBV28 and TRBJ2-6, is DVKVTQSSRYLVKRTGEKVFLECVQDMDHENMFWYRQDPGLGLRLIYFSYDVKMKEKGDIPEGYSVSREKKERFSLILESASTNQTSMYLCASSSGANVLTFGAGSRLTVL.

CDR3 protein: CASSLSETQYF. The CDR3 DNA sequence: TGTGCCAGCAGCTTAAGCGAGACCCAGTACTTC. The chain recombines TRBV7-2 with TRBJ2-5; D is ambiguous. From germline, CDR1 is SGHTA and CDR2 FQGNSA. The V end was cut by 2 bases, the J end by 5 bases, with 3 bases between. This CDR3 spans 11 amino acids.

The chain couples TRBV4-1 to TRBJ2-1; 10 bases align to TRBD2. CDR3 length: 14 residues. Germline V gene data show CDR1 as MGHRA and CDR2 as YSYEKL. V dropped 4 bases and J dropped 6; count of bases not matched to a gene: 3. The DNA for the CDR3 is TGCGCCAGCAGCCGAGCGGGAGGGAGCAATGAGCAGTTCTTC. Encoded protein: CASSRAGGSNEQFF.

The gene calls are TRBV20-1 and TRBJ2-7; D remains ambiguous. Germline CDR1 DFQATT, CDR2 SNEGSKA (reference sequence). This CDR3 has 11 residues. Trimming stripped 0 bases from V and 4 bases from J, with 4 bases between. The CDR3 DNA follows: TGCAGTGCTAGAGACGTATACGAGCAGTACTTC. It is translated as CSARDVYEQYF.

V gene TRBV18 combines with J gene TRBJ2-1, with 9 nucleotides matching TRBD2. Trimming removed 3 bases from V and 9 bases from J; junction bases left unmatched: 6. From germline, CDR1 is KGHSH and CDR2 LQKENI. This CDR3 is 14 amino acids long. The CDR3 region has the DNA TGTGCCAGCTCACCTCGGACTAGCGCGGGTGAGCAGTTCTTC. Translated: CASSPRTSAGEQFF.

V and J are TRBV15 and TRBJ2-7; 7 nucleotides agree with TRBD1. The V gene's germline CDR1 is LNHNV and CDR2 YYDKDF (reference sequence). V lost 1 base, J lost 5 bases, and 5 bases stayed unmatched. This CDR3 contains 14 residues. The CDR3 DNA reads as TGTGCCACCAGCAGAGGACAGGGATCTCACGAGCAGTACTTC. It translates to CATSRGQGSHEQYF.

This chain connects TRBV5-1 to TRBJ2-7; 7 bases map to TRBD1. The CDR3 is made up of 14 amino acids. After removal of 4 bases from V and 6 bases from J, the junction contained 10 bases not matched to a gene. Germline V CDR1 and CDR2: SGHRS, YFSETQ. CDR3 sequence reads: CASSKTGSLFEQYF. Here the CDR3 DNA reads TGCGCCAGCAGCAAGACAGGGTCGCTCTTCGAGCAGTACTTC.

V gene TRBV30 combines with J gene TRBJ2-2, with 12 positions matching TRBD2. Losses at the gene ends were 2 bases for V and 5 bases for J; bases not matched to a gene: 3. This CDR3 is 15 amino acids long. Germline V gene lookup returns CDR1 GTSNPN and CDR2 SVGIG (reference sequence). CDR3 nucleotide sequence: TGTGCCTGGAGTACCGGGACTAGCGGGACCGGGGAGCTGTTTTTT. The encoded protein is CAWSTGTSGTGELFF.

V usage is TRBV2 and J usage is TRBJ2-7; D call uncertain. Trimming removed 1 base at V and 12 bases at J, with 16 bases between. The germline V gene has CDR1 SNHLY and CDR2 FYNNEI. The CDR3 runs 13 residues. The CDR3 nucleotides are TGTGCCAGCAGTGAAGGGTGGGCAGGCCCCTGGTACTTC. It translates to CASSEGWAGPWYF. Supplemented by reference TRBV2 and TRBJ2-7, the full variable domain reads EPEVTQTPSHQVTQMGQEVILRCVPISNHLYFYWYRQILGQKVEFLVSFYNNEISEKSEIFDDQFSVERPDGSNFTLKIRSTKLEDSAMYFCASSEGWAGPWYFGPGTRLTVT.

This sequence joins TRBV14 and TRBJ2-1, with 10 positions matching TRBD2. The germline CDR1 and CDR2 sequences are SGHDN and FVKESK. V gave up 1 base and J gave up 3 bases; unmatched junction bases: 6. This CDR3 contains 17 residues. CDR3 sequence: CASSQGASGSLYNEQFF. DNA for the CDR3: TGTGCCAGCAGCCAAGGAGCTAGCGGGAGCCTCTACAATGAGCAGTTCTTC.

This clone was found a few times. V usage is TRBV4-2 and J usage is TRBJ2-7, with D hard to call. CDR3 length: 14 residues. Germline V gene data show CDR1 as LGHNA and CDR2 as YNFKEQ. The germline V and J ends were trimmed by 1 base and 3 bases, with 10 bases remaining between them. The CDR3 DNA reads TGTGCCAGCAGCCAAGTCGGAGATTTCTACGAGCAGTACTTC. This translates into CASSQVGDFYEQYF.

The rearrangement links TRBV28 to TRBJ2-3; perhaps TRBD2 as D (6 bases). V was clipped by 2 bases and J by 2 bases, with 23 bases between them. The CDR3 sequence is 19 residues long. Germline loops: CDR1 MDHEN, CDR2 SYDVKM. CDR3 amino acids: CASSLILLGGPGTTDTQYF. As DNA, the CDR3 is TGTGCCAGCAGTTTAATTCTCCTCGGAGGGCCGGGAACCACAGATACGCAGTATTTT.

The chain employs TRBV6-5 and TRBJ2-1; 13 bases are shared with TRBD2. The trim removed 4 bases at V and 5 bases at J, leaving 2 bases unmatched. Germline V gene data show CDR1 as MNHEY and CDR2 as SVGAGI. The length of the CDR3 is 15 residues. In DNA form, the CDR3 reads TGTGCCAGCAGTTCGGGGACTAGCGGGAACAATGAGCAGTTCTTC. Translation gives CASSSGTSGNNEQFF.

The chain joins TRBV6-1 to TRBJ2-3, with TRBD2 as a possible D gene (6 bases). V dropped 2 bases and J dropped 8 bases, with 11 bases sitting between them. Germline-derived CDR1 and CDR2 are MNHNS and SASEGT. This CDR3 is built from 13 residues. CDR3 sequence (DNA): TGTGCCAGCAGTGAATTTGCGGAGGGTACGCAGTATTTT. Its protein is CASSEFAEGTQYF.

V gene TRBV7-8 combines with J gene TRBJ1-5; a possible D gene is TRBD1 (5 bases). Deletions cut 3 bases from V and 2 bases from J, with 14 bases between. The CDR3 sequence is 16 residues long. CDR1 and CDR2 from the germline V gene are SGHVS and FQNEAQ. CDR3 sequence (DNA): TGTGCCAGCAGCTTGGGTGGGGCAAGGGGCAATCAGCCCCAGCATTTT. This gives the protein CASSLGGARGNQPQHF.

The chain has TRBV18 and TRBJ2-7; D perhaps matches TRBD1 (8 bases). The V end lost 4 bases, the J end lost 2 bases, and 15 bases lay between the germline ends. CDR1 and CDR2 from the germline V gene are KGHSH and LQKENI. This CDR3 region has 15 residues. The CDR3 DNA sequence: TGTGCCAGCTCACGCGGGGGACAGGCCACCTACGAGCAGTACTTC. Its protein is CASSRGGQATYEQYF.

The J gene is TRBJ1-1, the V gene TRBV2; D unclear. The germline V gene has CDR1 SNHLY and CDR2 FYNNEI. This CDR3 has 12 amino acids. Trimming removed 6 bases from V and 5 bases from J, with 10 bases in between. CDR3 protein: CASSLFNTEAFF. The CDR3 region has the DNA TGTGCCAGCAGCTTATTTAATACTGAAGCTTTCTTT.

The sample holds a few counts of this clone. The chain has TRBV4-2 and TRBJ2-1, with TRBD2 identical over 7 bases. Germline V CDR1 and CDR2: LGHNA, YNFKEQ. This CDR3 comprises 17 residues. V was pared by 0 bases and J by 6 bases, with 11 bases of the junction left unmatched. The CDR3 region is CASSQDPPSGLPNEQFF. DNA of the CDR3: TGTGCCAGCAGCCAAGATCCCCCTAGCGGCCTACCCAATGAGCAGTTCTTC.